This is a list of T cell receptor beta chains from one sample in a study of shared clonotypes between healthy human individuals. Libraries were prepared by immunoSEQ multiplex PCR; TCRdb keeps only in-frame clonotypes and omits some of them. The data show 1.5 million to 2.5 million clones, about 94% seen once. What was sequenced was naive CD8+ T cells sorted from blood. The origin of the receptors is a man aged 18 to 35 in good health. The CDR3 runs from the conserved cysteine through the conserved F or W. The D gene is left open where the match is weak. Not every row has a clone size; where given, it reads once, few, many or a size class.

>once|TRBV6-1|17|TRBD1|TRBJ1-5
CASSEWDRDWRNQPQHF
TGTGCCAGCAGTGAATGGGACAGGGACTGGCGTAATCAGCCCCAGCATTTT
>NA|TRBV27|15|TRBD1|TRBJ2-7
CASSGTGTGLYEQYF
TGTGCCAGCAGCGGGACAGGGACAGGCCTCTACGAGCAGTACTTC
>once|TRBV27|12|NA|TRBJ1-1
CASSLGTLEAFF
TGTGCCAGCAGTTTAGGCACGCTTGAAGCTTTCTTT
>NA|TRBV9|14|TRBD1|TRBJ1-2
CASSVGDRGYGYTF
TGTGCCAGCAGCGTAGGGGACAGGGGCTATGGCTACACCTTC
>once|TRBV4-1|13|NA|TRBJ2-7
CASSRTETYEQYF
TGCGCCAGCAGCCGGACAGAGACTTACGAGCAGTACTTC
>NA|TRBV27|14|NA|TRBJ1-1
CASSPHRRLGEAFF
TGTGCCAGCAGCCCTCATAGGCGATTAGGGGAAGCTTTCTTT
>once|TRBV9|17|TRBD1|TRBJ1-4
CASSVGDRLTTNEKLFF
TGTGCCAGCAGCGTAGGGGACAGGCTAACAACTAATGAAAAACTGTTTTTT
>NA|TRBV27|14|TRBD1|TRBJ2-5
CASSFYRGLETQYF
TGTGCCAGCAGTTTTTACAGGGGGCTAGAGACCCAGTACTTC
>NA|TRBV23-1|13|TRBD1|TRBJ2-7
CASSLGQLDEQYF
TGCGCCAGCAGTCTGGGACAGTTGGACGAGCAGTACTTC
>NA|TRBV27|13|NA|TRBJ2-1
CASSRTVYNEQFF
TGTGCCAGCAGTAGGACCGTCTACAATGAGCAGTTCTTC
>NA|TRBV27|14|TRBD1|TRBJ1-1
CASSLIQGATEAFF
TGTGCCAGCAGTCTCATACAGGGGGCGACTGAAGCTTTCTTT
>NA|TRBV4-3|17|TRBD1|TRBJ1-4
CASSQDYEGATNEKLFF
TGCGCCAGCAGCCAAGACTATGAGGGGGCCACTAATGAAAAACTGTTTTTT
>NA|TRBV7-9|14|NA|TRBJ2-5
CASSFKGVQETQYF
TGTGCCAGCAGCTTCAAGGGAGTCCAAGAGACCCAGTACTTC
>NA|TRBV19|15|NA|TRBJ2-7
CASSEMHSGSYEQYF
TGTGCCAGTAGCGAAATGCATAGCGGCTCCTACGAGCAGTACTTC
>NA|TRBV11-2|14|NA|TRBJ2-7
CASTPVEGVSEQYF
TGTGCCAGCACCCCGGTGGAGGGGGTTAGCGAGCAGTACTTC
>NA|TRBV6-1|15|NA|TRBJ2-6
CASSDEPSGANVLTF
TGTGCCAGCAGTGACGAGCCCTCTGGGGCCAACGTCCTGACTTTC
>NA|TRBV27|12|TRBD1|TRBJ1-2
CASSTDRDGYTF
TGTGCCAGCAGTACGGACAGGGATGGCTACACCTTC